Listed here is a single T cell receptor beta chain. The antigen remains undetermined. The assay was carried out at the deep level. Method: immunoSEQ multiplex PCR; TCRdb's copy keeps in-frame clones and lacks some. This table holds about 2.1 million clones, 90% to 95% found once. The germline CDR1 and CDR2 sequences are MNHEY and SMNVEV (reference sequence). Trimming pared 2 bases from V and 5 bases from J, leaving 22 bases between. The CDR3 has 18 residues. The record originates from a study of shared clonotypes between healthy human individuals. As defined, naive CD8 cells were CD45RO-negative and positively selected for CCR7, with terminally differentiated effector memory CD45RA+ cells excluded. General observations from the study: Lower generation probabilities were found for non-shared clonotypes than for those shared by all four donors.

The chain joins TRBV27 to TRBJ1-5; no definite D call. Sequencing input: naive CD8+ T cells from PBMCs. This sequence originates from a man aged 18 to 35 in good health. Some clones in this sample may be carry-over from other donors' samples. CDR3 region: CASSLIAYGGPSDQPQHF. The CDR3 coding sequence is TGTGCCAGCAGTTTAATTGCGTACGGCGGACCCTCGGATCAGCCCCAGCATTTT.